Below are 19 T cell receptor beta chains sequenced from a single sample in a study of T cell repertoires in cytomegalovirus infection. Their antigen targets remain unknown. TCRdb called the reads again in MiXCR, with one record for every CDR3 protein. The sample records around 71,000 distinct CDR3 sequences, approximately 22% being singletons. The input for sequencing was CD8+ T cells from cultured PBMCs, taken from culture after CMV antigen stimulation. The receptors originated from a human donor in good health (CMV status not recorded). Some clones in this sample may be carry-over from other donors' samples.

The gene calls are TRBV7-2 and TRBJ1-6; 7 nucleotides agree with TRBD1. The CDR3 is made up of 15 amino acids. CDR1 is SGHTA and CDR2 is FQGNSA in the germline V gene. V dropped 5 bases and J dropped 10; count of bases not matched to a gene: 11. CDR3 nucleotide sequence: TGTGCCAGCAGCCTTAACGCTTGGACAGGCTCACCCCTCCACTTT. Translated, it gives CASSLNAWTGSPLHF. Supplemented by reference TRBV7-2 and TRBJ1-6, the full variable domain reads GAGVSQSPSNKVTEKGKDVELRCDPISGHTALYWYRQSLGQGLEFLIYFQGNSAPDKSGLPSDRFSAERTGGSVSTLTIQRTQQEDSAVYLCASSLNAWTGSPLHFGNGTRLTVT.

This clonotype has more than one count but fewer than ten. This chain links TRBV7-2 with TRBJ2-3; possible D gene TRBD1, 5 bases. CDR3 length: 17 residues. Germline-derived CDR1 and CDR2 are SGHTA and FQGNSA. Trimming cost V 5 bases and J 2 bases, with 20 bases left between them. CDR3 DNA: TGTGCCAGCAGCCTTAGCCCGGACACCTACCTCACAGATACGCAGTATTTT. This translates into CASSLSPDTYLTDTQYF.

The gene calls are TRBV4-1 and TRBJ2-7; weak D call: TRBD1 (5 bases). From germline, CDR1 is MGHRA and CDR2 YSYEKL. The V end lost 0 bases, the J end lost 0 bases, and 9 bases lay between the germline ends. The CDR3 contains 15 residues. In nucleotides, the CDR3 is TGCGCCAGCAGCCAAGATGGGGCGGTCTCCTACGAGCAGTACTTC. It is translated as CASSQDGAVSYEQYF.

The table lists this clonotype with a few counts. The CDR3 nucleotides read TGTGCCAGCAGTCCTTTACTGAACACTGAAGCTTTCTTT. Translating it yields CASSPLLNTEAFF. The gene calls are TRBV27 and TRBJ1-1; D gene uncertain. Looked up from germline, CDR1 is MNHEY and CDR2 is SMNVEV (reference sequence). Trimming left V 5 bases short and J 0 bases short, with 7 bases between. This CDR3 is built from 13 residues.

The V call is TRBV4-3, the J call TRBJ1-1; TRBD1 might be the D (5 bases). V shed 1 base and J shed 1 base, with 10 bases lying between them. Looked up from germline, CDR1 is LGHNA and CDR2 is YSLEER. The CDR3 spans 15 residues. CDR3: CASSQGRDGNTEAFF. The CDR3 nucleotides are TGCGCCAGCAGCCAAGGCCGGGACGGGAACACTGAAGCTTTCTTT.

The chain combines TRBV6-2 or TRBV6-3 with TRBJ1-1; D is unresolved. This CDR3 spans 16 amino acids. Trimming pared 0 bases from V and 1 base from J, leaving 12 bases between. Germline V lookup: CDR1 MNHEY, CDR2 SVGEGT. The CDR3 DNA follows: TGTGCCAGCAGTTACTCCTACAAGAAGGCGAACACTGAAGCTTTCTTT. It translates to CASSYSYKKANTEAFF.

This clonotype was picked up many times. V and J are TRBV27 and TRBJ1-5, with unresolved D. Trimming shortened V by 2 bases and J by 3 bases, and 5 bases separated the two germline ends. The germline V gene has CDR1 MNHEY and CDR2 SMNVEV (reference sequence). The CDR3 has 13 amino acids. CDR3: CASSLSPNQPQHF. CDR3 DNA: TGTGCCAGCAGTTTAAGCCCCAATCAGCCCCAGCATTTT.

The chain carries TRBV12-3 or TRBV12-4 and TRBJ1-5, with a weak D call TRBD1 (5 bases). The V gene lost 4 bases and the J gene lost 6 bases, with 13 bases spanning the gap. The CDR3 is made up of 14 amino acids. The CDR3 bases are TGTGCCAGCAGTTCCAGCGACAGCGGTCAGCCCCAGCATTTT. It encodes CASSSSDSGQPQHF.

This clonotype was seen a few times. V usage is TRBV7-9 and J usage is TRBJ1-1; tentative D call: TRBD1 (5 bases). This CDR3 is built from 14 residues. Trimming shortened V by 7 bases and J by 3 bases, and 15 bases separated the two germline ends. Germline values: CDR1 SEHNR, CDR2 FQNEAQ (reference sequence). The CDR3 region has the DNA TGTGCCAGCACCCCGTTGGGGGGGGACACTGAAGCTTTCTTT. The encoded protein is CASTPLGGDTEAFF.

The CDR3 DNA is TGTGCCAGCAGCTCCGGAGGGGGGATAAGTGAGACCCAGTACTTC. Protein sequence: CASSSGGGISETQYF. The chain recombines TRBV7-3 with TRBJ2-5; the D call may be TRBD1 or TRBD2 (6 bases each). This CDR3 comprises 15 residues. Germline V gene data show CDR1 as SGHTA and CDR2 as FQGTGA. The V end was cut by 4 bases, the J end by 5 bases, with 17 bases between.

This sequence joins TRBV6-8 and TRBJ1-6, with D possibly being TRBD1 (5 bases). Trimming cost V 4 bases and J 8 bases, with 15 bases left between them. CDR1 is MNHGY and CDR2 is SAAAGT in the germline V gene. The CDR3 is 15 residues long. In nucleotides, the CDR3 is TGTGCCAGCAGTTTGAGACAGCGAGATCATTCACCCCTCCACTTT. Its protein is CASSLRQRDHSPLHF.

This clonotype was counted ten times or more. The chain carries TRBV7-8 and TRBJ2-1, with TRBD2 identical over 7 bases. The CDR3 sequence is 15 residues long. V lost 4 bases, J lost 8 bases, and 11 bases stayed unmatched. Germline CDR1 SGHVS, CDR2 FQNEAQ. CDR3 bases: TGTGCCAGCAGCTCGCGGGGGACCCTCGGGGATGAGCAGTTCTTC. Translation: CASSSRGTLGDEQFF.

This clonotype was seen a few times. The chain links TRBV28 to TRBJ1-1; 8 bases align to TRBD1. From germline, CDR1 is MDHEN and CDR2 SYDVKM. This CDR3 spans 15 amino acids. With 5 bases clipped from V and 3 bases from J, the junction kept 8 bases outside the gene matches. The CDR3 region is CASSPSDREYTEAFF. The CDR3 DNA reads TGTGCCAGCAGTCCCTCGGACAGGGAGTACACTGAAGCTTTCTTT.

The chain uses TRBV12-3 or TRBV12-4 and TRBJ2-1, with D possibly being TRBD1 (6 bases). The germline V and J ends were trimmed by 6 bases and 7 bases, with 13 bases remaining between them. The CDR3 runs 13 residues. CDR3 in DNA: TGTGCCAGCAGCATCTCTCAGGGGAATGAGCAGTTCTTC. Encoded protein: CASSISQGNEQFF.

This clonotype was seen only a few times. CDR3 nucleotide sequence: TGTGCCAGCAGCTCGAGTCGGGCAAGGGGCTACAATGAGCAGTTCTTC. Its protein product is CASSSSRARGYNEQFF. The genes are TRBV7-2 and TRBJ2-1; tentatively, D is TRBD1 (5 bases). Trimming left V 4 bases short and J 3 bases short, with 16 bases between. Germline CDR1 is SGHTA and CDR2 is FQGNSA. The CDR3 loop spans 16 amino acids.

The gene calls are TRBV12-3 or TRBV12-4 and TRBJ1-3; D is perhaps TRBD1 (6 bases). Trimming removed 3 bases at V and 3 bases at J, with 9 bases between. The CDR3 consists of 14 residues. The CDR3: CASSFTGLGNTIYF. CDR3 nucleotides: TGTGCCAGCAGTTTCACAGGGCTTGGAAACACCATATATTTT.

The chain is built from TRBV4-2 and TRBJ2-7; the D gene is possibly TRBD1 (5 bases). From germline, CDR1 is LGHNA and CDR2 YNFKEQ. Between the trimmed V and J ends, which lost 1 base and 0 bases, there was a span of 7 bases. The CDR3 runs to 14 residues. The CDR3 here is CASSQGQSSYEQYF. For the CDR3, the DNA is TGTGCCAGCAGCCAAGGACAGTCCTCCTACGAGCAGTACTTC.

CDR3 sequence reads: CASTPSWGSTDTQYF. CDR3 in DNA: TGTGCCAGCACCCCCTCGTGGGGGTCCACAGATACGCAGTATTTT. The chain carries TRBV7-2 and TRBJ2-3, with D perhaps being TRBD1 or TRBD2 (5 bases each). Per the germline V gene, CDR1 is SGHTA and CDR2 is FQGNSA. V gave up 7 bases and J gave up 2 bases, with 16 bases separating them. The CDR3 has 15 residues.

This clonotype was recorded a few times. The chain employs TRBV11-2 and TRBJ1-6; a possible D gene is TRBD1 (5 bases). The CDR3 consists of 13 residues. CDR1 and CDR2 from the germline V gene are SGHAT and FQNNGV. Trimming removed 5 bases from V and 13 bases from J, with 15 bases in between. CDR3 bases: TGTGCCAGCAGCCCGACGGACAATCGTCCCCTCCACTTT. This codes for CASSPTDNRPLHF. The full variable domain, completed using reference TRBV11-2 and TRBJ1-6, is EAGVAQSPRYKIIEKRQSVAFWCNPISGHATLYWYQQILGQGPKLLIQFQNNGVVDDSQLPKDRFSAERLKGVDSTLKIQPAKLEDSAVYLCASSPTDNRPLHFGNGTRLTVT.